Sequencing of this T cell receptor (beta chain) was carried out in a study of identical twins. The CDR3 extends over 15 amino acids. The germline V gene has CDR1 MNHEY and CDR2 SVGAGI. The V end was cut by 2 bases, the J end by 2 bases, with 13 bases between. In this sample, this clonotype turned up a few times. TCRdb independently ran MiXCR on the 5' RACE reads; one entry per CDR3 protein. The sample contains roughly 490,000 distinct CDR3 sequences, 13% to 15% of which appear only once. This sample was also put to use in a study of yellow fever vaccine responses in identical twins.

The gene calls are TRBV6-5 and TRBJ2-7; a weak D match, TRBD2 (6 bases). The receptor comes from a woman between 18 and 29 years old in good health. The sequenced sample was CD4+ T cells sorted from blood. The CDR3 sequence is CASSYRGTAPYEQYF. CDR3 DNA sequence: TGTGCCAGCAGTTACCGCGGGACGGCCCCCTACGAGCAGTACTTC.